This T cell receptor beta chain appears in the sequencing data of a study of early stage breast cancer tumors. Whole-study context: Approximately 10-fold was the mean read coverage per sample. Study results and caveats: Blood repertoires resembled normal breast more than tumor. Commonly generated sequences made up most enriched TCRB sequences shared between patients.

Details on this clone: What it binds is not known.

The ends lost 8 bases at V and 8 bases at J; junction bases unmatched: 9. The V gene's germline CDR1 is MNHEY and CDR2 SMNVEV (reference sequence). This CDR3 region has 14 residues. Profiled with immunoSEQ multiplex PCR; TCRdb holds only in-frame clones, not every one. The table lists around 60,000 clones, roughly 80% of them singletons, with roughly 3.5% in the top ten. This TCR was recovered from a person in their thirties with breast cancer. Sequencing was carried out using blood. The chain recombines TRBV27 with TRBJ1-4; 9 nucleotides align to TRBD1. DNA of the CDR3: TGTGCCAGCCGAGGGACAGGGACCCAAGAAAAACTGTTTTTT. Its protein is CASRGTGTQEKLFF.